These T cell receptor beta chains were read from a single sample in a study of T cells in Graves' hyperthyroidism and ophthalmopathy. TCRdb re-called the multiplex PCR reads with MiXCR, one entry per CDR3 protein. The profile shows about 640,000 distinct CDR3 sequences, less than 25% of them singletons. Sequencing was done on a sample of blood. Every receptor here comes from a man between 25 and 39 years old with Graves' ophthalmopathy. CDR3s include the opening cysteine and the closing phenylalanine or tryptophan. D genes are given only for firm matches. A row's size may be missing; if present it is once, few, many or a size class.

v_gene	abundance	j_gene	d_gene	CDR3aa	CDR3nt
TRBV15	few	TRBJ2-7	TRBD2	CATSATSGTYEQYF	TGTGCCACCAGCGCGACTAGCGGAACCTACGAGCAGTACTTC
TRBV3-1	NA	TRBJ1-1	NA	CASSQESPVMNTEAFF	TGTGCCAGCAGCCAAGAGTCGCCAGTCATGAACACTGAAGCTTTCTTT
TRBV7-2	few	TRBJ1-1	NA	CASSSPVRTLYWDTEAFF	TGTGCCAGCAGCTCCCCGGTCCGGACGTTGTATTGGGACACTGAAGCTTTCTTT
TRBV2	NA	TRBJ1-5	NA	CATSDFRRSQPQHF	TGTGCCACCAGTGATTTTCGACGATCCCAGCCCCAGCATTTT
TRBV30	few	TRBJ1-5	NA	CAWSVARSQYSNQPQHF	TGTGCCTGGAGTGTAGCCAGGAGCCAATATAGCAATCAGCCCCAGCATTTT
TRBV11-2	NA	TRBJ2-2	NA	CASSTLGSSNTGELFF	TGTGCCAGCAGCACGTTGGGTTCTTCGAACACCGGGGAGCTGTTTTTT
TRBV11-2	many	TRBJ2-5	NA	CASSGGALTKETQYF	TGTGCCAGCTCCGGAGGGGCGTTAACAAAAGAGACCCAGTACTTC
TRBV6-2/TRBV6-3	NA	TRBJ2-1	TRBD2	CASMKNREGNNEQFF	TGTGCCAGCATGAAAAATCGGGAGGGTAACAATGAGCAGTTCTTC
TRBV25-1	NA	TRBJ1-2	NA	CASSGGAGGYTF	TGTGCCAGCAGTGGGGGGGCCGGTGGCTACACCTTC
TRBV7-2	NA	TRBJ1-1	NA	CASSFSGVGTEAFF	TGTGCCAGCAGCTTCTCCGGGGTGGGCACTGAAGCTTTCTTT
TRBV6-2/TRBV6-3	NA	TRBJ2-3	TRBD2	CASSPGSGTADTQYF	TGTGCCAGCAGCCCGGGGAGCGGGACGGCAGATACGCAGTATTTT
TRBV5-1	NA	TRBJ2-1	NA	CASSSLGGESYNEQFF	TGCGCCAGCAGCTCCTTAGGGGGGGAGTCCTACAATGAGCAGTTCTTC
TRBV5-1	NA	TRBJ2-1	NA	CASSLGTEIYNEQFF	TGCGCCAGCAGCTTGGGGACGGAAATTTACAATGAGCAGTTCTTC
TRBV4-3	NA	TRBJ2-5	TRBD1	CASSQVWTGQETQYF	TGCGCCAGCAGCCAAGTGTGGACAGGGCAAGAGACCCAGTACTTC
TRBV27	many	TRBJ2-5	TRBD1	CASSSPGQGLETQYF	TGTGCCAGCAGCTCACCCGGACAGGGGTTGGAGACCCAGTACTTC
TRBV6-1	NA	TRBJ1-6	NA	CASSEALPKNYNSPLHF	TGTGCCAGCAGTGAAGCGCTTCCGAAAAATTATAATTCACCCCTCCACTTT
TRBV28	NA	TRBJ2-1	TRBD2	CASSLLAGVGNDQFF	TGTGCCAGCAGTTTATTAGCGGGAGTGGGGAATGATCAGTTCTTC
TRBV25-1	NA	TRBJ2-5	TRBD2	CASSGPGGWGETQYF	TGTGCCAGCAGTGGACCGGGAGGCTGGGGGGAGACCCAGTACTTC
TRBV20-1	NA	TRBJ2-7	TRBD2	CSAISTSRHNEQYF	TGCAGTGCTATATCGACTAGCAGGCACAATGAGCAGTACTTC
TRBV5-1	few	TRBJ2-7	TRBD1	CASSAGYGQGQLWYSYEQYF	TGCGCCAGCAGCGCGGGATACGGACAGGGACAATTATGGTACTCCTACGAGCAGTACTTC
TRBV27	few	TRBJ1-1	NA	CASSVTGMREAFF	TGTGCCAGCAGCGTAACAGGGATGAGAGAAGCTTTCTTT
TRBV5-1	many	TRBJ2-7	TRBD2	CASSPGTSGISPEQYF	TGCGCCAGCAGCCCCGGGACTAGCGGGATTAGTCCCGAGCAGTACTTC
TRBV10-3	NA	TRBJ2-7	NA	CAISVGRSKLDEQYF	TGTGCCATCAGTGTGGGCAGATCGAAGTTGGACGAGCAGTACTTC
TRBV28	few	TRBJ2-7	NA	CASSTQGPDEQYF	TGTGCCAGCAGCACCCAGGGTCCCGACGAGCAGTACTTC
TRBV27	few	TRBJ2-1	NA	CASSLSRQNEQFF	TGTGCCAGCAGTTTATCGAGGCAGAATGAGCAGTTCTTC
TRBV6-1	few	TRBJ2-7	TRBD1	CASRDGQGSYEQYF	TGTGCCAGCAGAGACGGACAGGGATCCTACGAGCAGTACTTC
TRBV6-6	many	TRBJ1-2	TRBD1	CASSYSTGANYGYTF	TGTGCCAGCAGTTACTCGACAGGGGCGAACTATGGCTACACCTTC
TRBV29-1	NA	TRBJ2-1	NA	CSVEDTAALVGYNEQFF	TGCAGCGTTGAAGACACAGCCGCTTTGGTGGGCTACAATGAGCAGTTCTTC
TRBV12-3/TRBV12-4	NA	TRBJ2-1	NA	CASSLGPGAYNEQFF	TGTGCCAGCAGTTTAGGGCCAGGGGCGTACAATGAGCAGTTCTTC
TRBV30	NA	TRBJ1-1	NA	CAWSVAGTEAFF	TGTGCCTGGAGTGTAGCTGGGACTGAAGCTTTCTTT
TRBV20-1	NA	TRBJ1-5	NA	CSASIGNQPQHF	TGCAGTGCTAGTATAGGGAATCAGCCCCAGCATTTT
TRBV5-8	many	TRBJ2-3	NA	CASSLALSRQDTQYF	TGTGCCAGCAGCTTGGCCTTGAGTCGACAAGATACGCAGTATTTT
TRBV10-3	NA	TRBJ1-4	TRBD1	CAISEDRGEKLFF	TGTGCCATCAGTGAGGACAGGGGGGAAAAACTGTTTTTT
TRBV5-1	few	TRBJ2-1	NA	CASSQNTNEGNEQFF	TGCGCCAGCAGCCAAAATACAAACGAGGGCAATGAGCAGTTCTTC
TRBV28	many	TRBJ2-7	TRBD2	CASSFSGSTYEQYF	TGTGCCAGCAGTTTTAGCGGGAGTACGTACGAGCAGTACTTC
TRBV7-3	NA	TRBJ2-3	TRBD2	CASSPSGGRADTQYF	TGTGCCAGCAGCCCCTCGGGGGGACGGGCAGATACGCAGTATTTT
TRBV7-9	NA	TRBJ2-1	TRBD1	CAIHPTGEEQFF	TGTGCCATCCACCCTACAGGGGAGGAGCAGTTCTTC
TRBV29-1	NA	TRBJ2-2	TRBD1	CSVGQGDGTGELFF	TGCAGCGTTGGTCAGGGGGACGGCACCGGGGAGCTGTTTTTT
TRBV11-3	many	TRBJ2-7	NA	CASSLESGEIYEQYF	TGTGCCAGCAGCTTAGAATCCGGAGAAATATACGAGCAGTACTTC
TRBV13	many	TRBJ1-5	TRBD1	CASSEGQGSNQPQHF	TGTGCCAGCAGCGAGGGACAGGGAAGCAATCAGCCCCAGCATTTT
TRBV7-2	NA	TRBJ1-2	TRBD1	CAGGPTGGANYGYTF	TGTGCCGGAGGCCCGACAGGGGGCGCGAACTATGGCTACACCTTC
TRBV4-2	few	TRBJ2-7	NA	CASSPTVTFDEQYF	TGTGCCAGCAGCCCGACAGTTACCTTTGACGAGCAGTACTTC
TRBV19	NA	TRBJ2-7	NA	CASSARGGSHEQYF	TGTGCCAGTAGTGCCCGAGGGGGATCCCACGAGCAGTACTTC
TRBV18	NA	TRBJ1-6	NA	CASSAGPIYSPLHF	TGTGCCAGCTCAGCGGGCCCAATCTACTCACCCCTCCACTTT
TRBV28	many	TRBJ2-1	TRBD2	CASSLWGLAVSYNEQFF	TGTGCCAGCAGTTTATGGGGTCTAGCGGTATCCTACAATGAGCAGTTCTTC
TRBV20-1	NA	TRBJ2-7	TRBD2	CSAAGLAGTYEQYF	TGCAGTGCTGCGGGACTAGCGGGAACCTACGAGCAGTACTTC
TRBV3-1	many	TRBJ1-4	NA	CASSQLAKKLFF	TGTGCCAGCAGCCAATTGGCGAAAAAACTGTTTTTT
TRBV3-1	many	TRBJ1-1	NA	CASSHDRTAAEAFF	TGTGCCAGCAGCCATGACAGAACAGCCGCTGAAGCTTTCTTT
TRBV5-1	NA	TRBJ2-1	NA	CASSRSASGTDNEQFF	TGCGCCAGCAGCCGCAGCGCCAGCGGGACAGACAATGAGCAGTTCTTC
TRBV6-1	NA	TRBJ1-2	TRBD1	CASSEARTGYGYTF	TGTGCCAGCAGTGAAGCAAGGACAGGGTATGGCTACACCTTC
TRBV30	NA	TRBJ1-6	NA	CAWSSGPSSYNSPLHF	TGTGCCTGGAGTTCTGGTCCAAGCTCCTATAATTCACCCCTCCACTTT
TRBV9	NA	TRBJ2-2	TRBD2	CASSVAGRSTGELFF	TGTGCCAGCAGCGTAGCCGGGAGGAGTACCGGGGAGCTGTTTTTT
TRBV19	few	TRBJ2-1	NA	CASSDNGTRRIDNEQFF	TGTGCCAGTAGCGATAACGGGACGCGGCGTATAGACAATGAGCAGTTCTTC
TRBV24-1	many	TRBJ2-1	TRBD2	CATSDVSSGAPNEQFF	TGTGCCACCAGTGATGTGTCTAGCGGGGCCCCCAATGAGCAGTTCTTC
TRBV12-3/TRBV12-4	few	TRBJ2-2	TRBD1	CASNKGANTGELLF	TGTGCCAGCAATAAGGGGGCGAACACCGGGGAGCTGCTTTTT
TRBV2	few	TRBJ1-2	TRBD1	CASRPGTEEYGYTF	TGTGCCAGCAGACCCGGGACAGAGGAATATGGCTACACCTTC